This T cell receptor beta chain appears in the sequencing data of a study of CD8+CD57+ T cells in acquired aplastic anemia. Profiling that covered TCR beta VDJ and CDR3 relied on genomic DNA as its template. TCRdb itself ran the reads through MiXCR, one entry per CDR3 protein. The sample includes 250,000 to 350,000 distinct CDR3 sequences, roughly 50% of them seen just once. Overall study findings and caveats: Between the patient and control groups, CD8+ Simpson's diversity did not differ significantly. Patients and controls shared fewer than 30 CD8+ CDR3 sequences.

This clonotype was found a few times. Its antigen is as yet unknown. A much larger clone differs by one base, so this may be a read error. V was clipped by 8 bases and J by 4 bases; unmatched bases: 12. CDR1 and CDR2 from the germline V gene are SGHTA and FQGNSA. The CDR3 extends over 15 amino acids. The V and J genes are TRBV7-2 and TRBJ2-3; 7 bases agree with TRBD2. This TCR was recovered from a human donor with severe aplastic anemia or a healthy control (not recorded which). Sequenced input: sorted CD4+, CD8+, or CD8+CD57+ T cells (not recorded which) from PBMCs. CDR3 sequence reads: CASGEGDRGADTQYF. The DNA of the CDR3 is TGTGCCAGCGGCGAAGGGGACCGGGGGGCAGATACGCAGTATTTT.